The 14 T cell receptor beta chains reported below all come from one sample, sequenced in a study of shared clonotypes between healthy human individuals. Libraries were prepared by immunoSEQ multiplex PCR; TCRdb keeps only in-frame clonotypes and omits some of them. Of more than 2,000,000 clones listed, more than 80% were seen once; the top ten hold about 0.41%. The sequenced sample consisted of naive CD4+ T cells from PBMCs. Subset: CD45RA+ positively selected. These receptors were obtained from a man aged 18 to 30 in good health. Some clones in this sample may be carry-over from other donors' samples.

The chain carries TRBV18 and TRBJ2-1; D is unresolved. The CDR3 sequence is 14 residues long. The germline V gene encodes CDR1 KGHSH and CDR2 LQKENI. The germline V and J ends were trimmed by 2 bases and 8 bases, with 13 bases remaining between them. CDR3 DNA sequence: TGTGCCAGCTCACCAATATTAGGGCCGGATGAGCAGTTCTTC. This codes for CASSPILGPDEQFF.

The chain has TRBV28 and TRBJ2-7, with D perhaps matching TRBD1 (5 bases). There are 15 residues in the CDR3. The V end lost 6 bases, the J end lost 1 base, and 16 bases lay between the germline ends. Germline assignment: CDR1 MDHEN and CDR2 SYDVKM. The CDR3 here is CASRPQGRVSYEQYF. The CDR3 nucleotides are TGTGCCAGCAGACCTCAGGGAAGGGTGTCCTACGAGCAGTACTTC.

This clone was seen a few times. The sample has other DNA sequences that encode this CDR3 too. The V and J genes are TRBV20-1 and TRBJ1-1, with D unresolved. Per the germline V gene, CDR1 is DFQATT and CDR2 is SNEGSKA (reference sequence). CDR3 length equals 11 residues. Trimming took off 5 bases at V and 2 bases at J, with 6 bases between the two ends. In DNA form, the CDR3 reads TGCAGTGCTCTAGGAAACACTGAAGCTTTCTTT. It encodes CSALGNTEAFF.

The genes are TRBV18 and TRBJ1-5; D is uncertain. Germline assignment: CDR1 KGHSH and CDR2 LQKENI. This CDR3 spans 14 amino acids. The ends were cut back, 2 bases at V and 3 bases at J, with 8 bases in the middle. The CDR3 here is CASSPERNNQPQHF. In nucleotides, the CDR3 is TGTGCCAGCTCACCAGAGCGGAACAATCAGCCCCAGCATTTT.

This clone was recorded only once. The chain recombines TRBV30 with TRBJ1-5; TRBD1 is a possible D gene (5 bases). V was pared by 4 bases and J by 0 bases, with 7 bases between. This CDR3 spans 13 amino acids. Germline CDR1 and CDR2: GTSNPN and SVGIG (reference sequence). DNA of the CDR3: TGTGCCTGGACCGACAGTAGCAATCAGCCCCAGCATTTT. Amino acids: CAWTDSSNQPQHF.

The chain uses TRBV7-8 and TRBJ2-1; D call uncertain. The V and J ends lost 1 base and 0 bases respectively, with 10 bases between them. CDR3 length: 16 amino acids. CDR1 is SGHVS and CDR2 is FQNEAQ in the germline V gene. CDR3 bases: TGTGCCAGCAGCTTAGTCAGGATCCGCTCCTACAATGAGCAGTTCTTC. Translation: CASSLVRIRSYNEQFF.

The chain combines TRBV30 with TRBJ2-3, with 7 bases identical to TRBD1. From germline, CDR1 is GTSNPN and CDR2 SVGIG (reference sequence). V dropped 4 bases and J dropped 1; count of bases not matched to a gene: 8. CDR3 length: 15 amino acids. DNA for the CDR3: TGTGCCTGGACTCTAGGGGGCGGCCGCACAGATACGCAGTATTTT. As protein: CAWTLGGGRTDTQYF. The full variable domain, completed using reference TRBV30 and TRBJ2-3, is SQTIHQWPATLVQPVGSPLSLECTVEGTSNPNLYWYRQAAGRGLQLLFYSVGIGQISSEVPQNLSASRPQDRQFILSSKKLLLSDSGFYLCAWTLGGGRTDTQYFGPGTRLTVL.

The chain joins TRBV18 to TRBJ1-2; no clear D gene. The V gene's germline CDR1 is KGHSH and CDR2 LQKENI. Deletions cut 2 bases from V and 4 bases from J, with 8 bases between. The CDR3 is 13 amino acids. This chain's CDR3 is CASSPATSYGYTF. The CDR3 DNA follows: TGTGCCAGCTCACCAGCGACCTCCTATGGCTACACCTTC.

V gene TRBV4-2 combines with J gene TRBJ2-3; possibly TRBD2 for D (6 bases). The CDR3 extends over 22 amino acids. Trimming cost V 0 bases and J 0 bases, with 28 bases left between them. Looked up from germline, CDR1 is LGHNA and CDR2 is YNFKEQ. Here the CDR3 DNA reads TGTGCCAGCAGCCAAGACCCCATTGGTGCCATTGTTAGCGGACAAAGCACAGATACGCAGTATTTT. Residues: CASSQDPIGAIVSGQSTDTQYF.

The V call is TRBV5-4, the J call TRBJ2-3, with 12 bases that match TRBD2. The CDR3 runs 16 residues. The junction had 4 bases not matched to a gene; V was cut back by 5 bases and J by 0 bases. Germline CDR1 SGHNT, CDR2 YYREEE (reference sequence). In DNA, the CDR3 is TGTGCCAGCAGTCACGGGACTAGCGGGAGCACAGATACGCAGTATTTT. This codes for CASSHGTSGSTDTQYF.

The chain uses TRBV5-1 and TRBJ2-7; 8 bases line up with TRBD2. Looked up from germline, CDR1 is SGHRS and CDR2 is YFSETQ. The J segment lost 6 bases and the V segment lost 8 bases, leaving 16 bases of the junction unmatched. CDR3 length: 15 residues. CDR3 sequence (DNA): TGCGCCAGAATCCTTCACCAGCGGGAGTTGGGCGAGCAGTACTTC. Protein: CARILHQRELGEQYF.

The chain uses TRBV15 and TRBJ2-1, with 10 bases identical to TRBD1. The germline V gene encodes CDR1 LNHNV and CDR2 YYDKDF (reference sequence). The CDR3 contains 18 residues. Trimming cost V 5 bases and J 3 bases; bases outside gene matches: 13. CDR3 sequence: CATSRTFGTGANYNEQFF. The CDR3 DNA reads as TGTGCCACCAGCCGAACTTTCGGGACAGGGGCCAACTACAATGAGCAGTTCTTC.

The rearrangement uses TRBV7-2 and TRBJ2-2; D uncertain. The V gene lost 4 bases and the J gene lost 5 bases, with 11 bases spanning the gap. CDR1 SGHTA and CDR2 FQGNSA come from the germline V gene. There are 14 residues in the CDR3. The CDR3 sequence is CASSSSLGTGELFF. In DNA, the CDR3 is TGTGCCAGCAGCTCGTCCCTGGGGACCGGGGAGCTGTTTTTT.

The J gene is TRBJ2-1, the V gene TRBV19, with a tentative D call TRBD2 (5 bases). V lost 7 bases and J 3 bases, leaving 13 bases between the germline ends. Germline V gene sequence: CDR1 LNHDA, CDR2 SQIVND (reference sequence). This CDR3 is 14 amino acids long. DNA of the CDR3: TGTGCCAGTACCCCAACCGGGATCTACAATGAGCAGTTCTTC. It specifies CASTPTGIYNEQFF.